Listed below are T cell receptor beta chains from one sample, sequenced in a study of OX40 agonist ivuxolimab in advanced cancers. The protocol was immunoSEQ multiplex PCR, while the TCRdb copy is restricted to in-frame clones and leaves out a portion. This sample yields 90,000 or so clones, of which roughly nine tenths are seen a single time; approximately 0.36% belongs to the top ten. Material: CD4+ or CD8+ T cells sorted from blood, obtained in a trial of the OX40 agonist ivuxolimab. All receptors come from an adult with an advanced solid tumor such as melanoma, head and neck, liver or kidney cancer. Each CDR3 is given with its conserved first and last residue. The D gene is left open where the match is weak. The size field is filled for only some rows; it gives once, few, many or a size class.

CDR3	DNA	size	V	D	J
CASSLDPEEPQHF	TGCGCCAGCAGCTTGGACCCAGAGGAACCCCAGCATTTT	NA	TRBV5-1	NA	TRBJ1-5
CASNRQGYGYTF	TGTGCCAGCAACCGTCAGGGTTATGGCTACACCTTC	NA	TRBV9	NA	TRBJ1-2
CASSLAQFDNEQFF	TGTGCCAGCAGCTTAGCGCAATTTGACAATGAGCAGTTCTTC	NA	TRBV7-2	NA	TRBJ2-1
CATRGTGADTQYF	TGTGCCACCAGGGGGACAGGGGCAGATACGCAGTATTTT	NA	TRBV15	TRBD1	TRBJ2-3
CASGLRQENTEAFF	TGTGCCAGCGGTCTGCGCCAAGAGAACACTGAAGCTTTCTTT	NA	TRBV6-5	NA	TRBJ1-1
CASSLSDRGNYGYTF	TGTGCCAGCAGCTTATCGGACAGGGGTAACTATGGCTACACCTTC	NA	TRBV11-2	TRBD1	TRBJ1-2
CASSASGGTYNEQFF	TGTGCCAGCAGCGCTAGCGGGGGCACCTACAATGAGCAGTTCTTC	NA	TRBV9	TRBD2	TRBJ2-1
CASSEMGGAGGYTF	TGTGCCAGCAGTGAAATGGGGGGGGCCGGAGGCTACACCTTC	NA	TRBV2	NA	TRBJ1-2
CASSPQEHTEAFF	TGTGCCAGCTCACCTCAGGAGCACACTGAAGCTTTCTTT	NA	TRBV18	NA	TRBJ1-1
CASRPANTGELFF	TGTGCCAGCAGACCGGCGAACACCGGGGAGCTGTTTTTT	NA	TRBV28	NA	TRBJ2-2
CASSWTLGEQFF	TGTGCCAGCAGCTGGACCTTGGGTGAGCAGTTCTTC	NA	TRBV7-3	NA	TRBJ2-1
CASSIRGTHYGYTF	TGTGCCAGTAGTATTCGGGGGACCCACTATGGCTACACCTTC	few	TRBV19	NA	TRBJ1-2
CASSPMVAGPYEQYF	TGTGCCAGCAGTCCCATGGTAGCGGGGCCCTACGAGCAGTACTTC	NA	TRBV27	TRBD2	TRBJ2-7
CASKENTGELFF	TGTGCCAGTAAAGAGAACACCGGGGAGCTGTTTTTT	NA	TRBV19	NA	TRBJ2-2
CAIRHPRDNYRGYTF	TGTGCCATCAGGCACCCACGGGACAACTATAGGGGCTACACCTTC	NA	TRBV10-3	NA	TRBJ1-2
CASQAGWNTEAFF	TGTGCCAGCCAGGCGGGGTGGAACACTGAAGCTTTCTTT	NA	TRBV19	NA	TRBJ1-1